This TCR beta chain was obtained from a study of blood T cell repertoires in COVID-19. Using immunoSEQ multiplex PCR, the repertoire was profiled, and TCRdb retains in-frame clones only, with some absent. The sample lists a few hundred thousand clones, more than 85% occurring once. With V trimmed by 7 bases and J by 4 bases, 9 bases remained unmatched. Germline lookup yields CDR1 SGHRS and CDR2 YFSETQ. The CDR3 has 15 residues. Sequencing input: peripheral blood. This sequence originates from a woman in her fifties or sixties with COVID-19, enrolled during active disease. The rearrangement links TRBV5-1 to TRBJ1-1; 11 nucleotides agree with TRBD1. CDR3 region: CASQRDRGSGTEAFF. CDR3 DNA: TGCGCCAGCCAAAGGGACAGGGGGTCTGGCACTGAAGCTTTCTTT.